The 5 T cell receptor beta chains reported below all come from one sample, sequenced in a study of T cell responses to AZD1222 COVID-19 vaccine. Method: immunoSEQ multiplex PCR; TCRdb's copy keeps in-frame clones and lacks some. The sample comprises roughly 100,000 clones, roughly 87% of which are singletons, and around 2.7% rests with the top ten. The sample here was peripheral blood, taken on day 0 of AZD1222 vaccination. The receptor set was obtained from an adult in good health.

This chain connects TRBV6-5 to TRBJ1-2, with D uncertain. Germline CDR1 MNHEY, CDR2 SVGAGI. There are 11 residues in the CDR3. Trimming took off 8 bases at V and 10 bases at J, with 14 bases between the two ends. The CDR3 DNA reads as TGTGCCAGCCGGTCAGGTCTTACCTACACCTTC. This translates into CASRSGLTYTF.

V is TRBV19 and J is TRBJ1-6; D perhaps matches TRBD1 (5 bases). V lost 8 bases and J 2 bases, leaving 13 bases between the germline ends. The CDR3 length is 15 residues. Germline loops: CDR1 LNHDA, CDR2 SQIVND (reference sequence). Here the CDR3 DNA reads TGTGCCAGTTCAGGGTCGGTGGCCTATAATTCACCCCTCCACTTT. This gives the protein CASSGSVAYNSPLHF. The full variable domain, rest sourced from reference TRBV19 and TRBJ1-6, is DGGITQSPKYLFRKEGQNVTLSCEQNLNHDAMYWYRQDPGQGLRLIYYSQIVNDFQKGDIAEGYSVSREKKESFPLTVTSAQKNPTAFYLCASSGSVAYNSPLHFGNGTRLTVT.

This clone was counted only a few times. The V and J genes are TRBV6-1 and TRBJ2-2, with unresolved D. CDR1 and CDR2 from the germline V gene are MNHNS and SASEGT. The CDR3 is made up of 17 amino acids. The V gene lost 1 base and the J gene lost 2 bases, with 14 bases spanning the gap. CDR3 amino acids: CASSEGYGSLNTGELFF. The DNA of the CDR3 is TGTGCCAGCAGTGAAGGTTATGGCAGTCTCAACACCGGGGAGCTGTTTTTT.

This chain links TRBV19 with TRBJ2-5; no reliable D call. V lost 1 base, J lost 5 bases, and 11 bases lay in between. Germline V gene data show CDR1 as LNHDA and CDR2 as SQIVND (reference sequence). The CDR3 spans 14 residues. CDR3 DNA: TGTGCCAGTAGTATAGCTGGGATGAGCGAGACCCAGTACTTC. This sequence encodes CASSIAGMSETQYF.

The rearrangement links TRBV4-3 to TRBJ2-3; 9 bases are shared with TRBD2. CDR3 length: 16 residues. Unmatched junction bases numbered 3, after V lost 0 bases and J lost 2 bases. Germline V lookup: CDR1 LGHNA, CDR2 YSLEER. CDR3 loop: CASSQEASGVTDTQYF. CDR3 DNA sequence: TGCGCCAGCAGCCAAGAGGCTAGCGGGGTCACAGATACGCAGTATTTT.